This TCR beta chain was sequenced for a study of blood T cell repertoires in COVID-19. On the study more broadly: Some COVID-19 samples were acute and others convalescent; all came from the United States, Italy and Spain. The cDNA or gDNA used as material had been derived from T cells, B-cell-depleted T cells, or PBMCs.

In the study's own analysis: Cell counts per sample came from amplifying reference gene primers. Data came from immunoSEQ multiplex PCR; TCRdb stores just in-frame clones and leaves some out. For V, J and clone size, that table is used; D and trimming come from the DNA. This repertoire shows about 240,000 clones, roughly 80% found once; its top ten account for 3.4%. This TCR derives from a woman between 18 and 29 years old with acute or convalescent COVID-19. Sequencing was performed on peripheral blood.

The DNA for the CDR3 is TGTGCCAGCGTACGTGGGTTGGGACTAGCGAAAGAGACCCAGTACTTC. Translation gives CASVRGLGLAKETQYF. The chain has TRBV5-6 and TRBJ2-5; 10 positions agree with TRBD2. Germline trimming cut 7 bases from V and 3 bases from J; bases unmatched to any gene: 12. The CDR3 runs 16 residues. Germline V gene data show CDR1 as SGHDT and CDR2 as YYEEEE. The full variable domain, in which reference TRBV5-6 and TRBJ2-5 provide the parts outside the CDR3, is DAGVTQSPTHLIKTRGQQVTLRCSPKSGHDTVSWYQQALGQGPQFIFQYYEEEERQRGNFPDRFSGHQFPNYSSELNVNALLLGDSALYLCASVRGLGLAKETQYFGPGTRLLVL.